What follows are 31 T cell receptor beta chains derived from one specimen sequenced in a study of blood T cell repertoires in COVID-19. Sequencing used immunoSEQ multiplex PCR; TCRdb keeps in-frame clones, though not all of them. The sample shows 220,000 or so clones, approximately 92% of them seen only once. Sequencing was done on a sample of PBMCs or T cells enriched from blood (not recorded which). These TCRs come from a woman aged 18-29 years in a cohort exposed to, infected with or recovered from COVID-19 (not recorded which).

The rearrangement uses TRBV9 and TRBJ2-5; weak D call: TRBD2 (7 bases). Trimming took off 1 base at V and 5 bases at J, with 15 bases between the two ends. Per the germline V gene, CDR1 is SGDLS and CDR2 is YYNGEE. This CDR3 region has 15 residues. CDR3 sequence: CASSVTRGSGETQYF. CDR3 DNA: TGTGCCAGCAGCGTAACCAGGGGTAGCGGGGAGACCCAGTACTTC.

This sequence joins TRBV7-3 and TRBJ2-2, with D possibly matching TRBD2 (6 bases). Germline CDR1 and CDR2: SGHTA and FQGTGA. The germline V and J ends were trimmed by 5 bases and 7 bases, with 14 bases remaining between them. CDR3 length: 14 amino acids. The CDR3 sequence is CASSDAGKGGELFF. The CDR3 nucleotides are TGTGCCAGCAGCGACGCGGGGAAGGGCGGGGAGCTGTTTTTT.

Here the CDR3 DNA reads TGTGCCAGCTCACCCACTGGGACAGGGGACACTGAAGCTTTCTTT. It codes for CASSPTGTGDTEAFF. The V and J genes are TRBV18 and TRBJ1-1; 10 bases match TRBD1. The CDR3 spans 15 residues. Per the germline V gene, CDR1 is KGHSH and CDR2 is LQKENI. V lost 3 bases and J lost 3; bases outside the gene matches: 4.

The chain combines TRBV29-1 with TRBJ1-4; perhaps TRBD1 as D (5 bases). The CDR3 has 13 amino acids. The V and J ends lost 7 bases and 7 bases respectively, with 16 bases between them. In germline, CDR1 is SQVTM, CDR2 ANQGSEA. The CDR3, as DNA: TGCAGCGCCTTGGGAGGGGTTAGTGAAAAACTGTTTTTT. This translates into CSALGGVSEKLFF.

In DNA form, the CDR3 reads TGTGCCAGTAGTACTCGACACGGGAGGGGCAATCAGCCCCAGCATTTT. Amino acids: CASSTRHGRGNQPQHF. The rearrangement links TRBV19 to TRBJ1-5; D is ambiguous. The V end lost 4 bases, the J end lost 2 bases, and 15 bases lay between the germline ends. The germline V gene encodes CDR1 LNHDA and CDR2 SQIVND (reference sequence). This CDR3 is built from 16 residues.

The J gene is TRBJ2-1, the V gene TRBV11-2; D uncertain. The V end was cut by 2 bases, the J end by 8 bases, with 10 bases between. Germline CDR1 reads SGHAT; CDR2 reads FQNNGV. This CDR3 has 13 amino acids. The CDR3 DNA sequence: TGTGCCAGCAGCTTACTCAGAATCGATGAGCAGTTCTTC. Protein sequence: CASSLLRIDEQFF.

The V and J genes are TRBV20-1 and TRBJ1-2, with D perhaps TRBD1 (5 bases). Germline V gene sequence: CDR1 DFQATT, CDR2 SNEGSKA (reference sequence). V was clipped by 2 bases and J by 13 bases, with 14 bases between them. The CDR3 sequence is 11 residues long. The CDR3 reads CSARPPQGITF. CDR3 DNA sequence: TGCAGTGCTAGACCCCCGCAGGGAATCACCTTC.

J is TRBJ2-7 and V is TRBV5-5; maybe TRBD2 (6 bases). CDR3 size: 15 residues. V lost 2 bases and J 2 bases, leaving 14 bases between the germline ends. Germline assignment: CDR1 SGHKS and CDR2 YYEKEE (reference sequence). CDR3 bases: TGTGCCAGCAGCTTCACCGGGACTGAAACCTACGAGCAGTACTTC. Encoded protein: CASSFTGTETYEQYF.

This clone was recorded a few times. The genes are TRBV5-4 and TRBJ1-1; D possibly corresponds to TRBD1 (6 bases). Germline CDR1 and CDR2: SGHNT and YYREEE (reference sequence). V shed 2 bases and J shed 0 bases, with 11 bases lying between them. The CDR3 sequence is 15 residues long. The CDR3 spells CASSFEGHLNTEAFF. CDR3 bases: TGTGCCAGCAGCTTTGAGGGACATCTGAACACTGAAGCTTTCTTT. The entire variable domain, with the rest obtained from reference TRBV5-4 and TRBJ1-1, is as follows: ETGVTQSPTHLIKTRGQQVTLRCSSQSGHNTVSWYQQALGQGPQFIFQYYREEENGRGNFPPRFSGLQFPNYSSELNVNALELDDSALYLCASSFEGHLNTEAFFGQGTRLTVV.

This clone showed up just a few times. CDR3 nucleotide sequence: TGTGCCAGCAGCCAAGACTTTAGCGGCCCCTACGAGCAGTACTTC. Protein product: CASSQDFSGPYEQYF. This chain connects TRBV4-2 to TRBJ2-7, with D perhaps TRBD2 (6 bases). V was pared by 0 bases and J by 2 bases, with 11 bases between. The CDR3 length is 15 residues. Germline V lookup: CDR1 LGHNA, CDR2 YNFKEQ.

This clone was recorded a few times. The chain carries TRBV13 and TRBJ1-2; TRBD1 is a possible D gene (6 bases). This CDR3 comprises 20 residues. Germline V gene sequence: CDR1 PRHDT, CDR2 FYEKMQ (reference sequence). The V gene lost 5 bases and the J gene lost 4 bases, with 32 bases spanning the gap. CDR3 sequence (DNA): TGTGCCAGCAGCCTGATGATAGGGGGTGATCCCACCTTATCCGGCTATGGCTACACCTTC. This codes for CASSLMIGGDPTLSGYGYTF.

The chain couples TRBV13 to TRBJ1-2; D might be TRBD1 (5 bases). Germline V gene data show CDR1 as PRHDT and CDR2 as FYEKMQ (reference sequence). Trimming shortened V by 0 bases and J by 3 bases, and 8 bases separated the two germline ends. There are 14 residues in the CDR3. CDR3 DNA sequence: TGTGCCAGCAGCTTAGGCAAAGGGGACTATGGCTACACCTTC. Its protein is CASSLGKGDYGYTF. Together with reference TRBV13 and TRBJ1-2, the CDR3 gives the full variable domain: AAGVIQSPRHLIKEKRETATLKCYPIPRHDTVYWYQQGPGQDPQFLISFYEKMQSDKGSIPDRFSAQQFSDYHSELNMSSLELGDSALYFCASSLGKGDYGYTFGSGTRLTVV.

This clone occurred once. The CDR3 reads CASMSPGTGGPNEQFF. CDR3 coding DNA: TGTGCCAGTATGAGCCCCGGGACAGGGGGCCCCAATGAGCAGTTCTTC. The chain recombines TRBV19 with TRBJ2-1, with 12 bases fitting TRBD1. Trimming at V came to 7 bases and at J to 6 bases, leaving 10 bases not matched to a gene. The V gene's germline CDR1 is LNHDA and CDR2 SQIVND (reference sequence). The CDR3 has 16 residues.

The chain uses TRBV14 and TRBJ1-6; D remains ambiguous. This CDR3 spans 13 amino acids. Looked up from germline, CDR1 is SGHDN and CDR2 is FVKESK. Between the trimmed V and J ends, which lost 2 bases and 10 bases, there was a span of 9 bases. The CDR3 region is CASSQLARSPLHF. For the CDR3, the DNA is TGTGCCAGCAGCCAACTGGCCCGATCACCCCTCCACTTT.

This rearrangement joins TRBV5-4 to TRBJ1-2; 7 positions match TRBD1. V lost 1 base, J lost 8 bases, and 8 bases stayed unmatched. The CDR3 has 14 amino acids. Germline CDR1 and CDR2: SGHNT and YYREEE (reference sequence). CDR3 loop: CASSLSLTGAGYTF. CDR3 in DNA: TGTGCCAGCAGCTTGAGTCTAACAGGGGCCGGCTACACCTTC. Looking up the rest from reference TRBV5-4 and TRBJ1-2 gives the full variable domain: ETGVTQSPTHLIKTRGQQVTLRCSSQSGHNTVSWYQQALGQGPQFIFQYYREEENGRGNFPPRFSGLQFPNYSSELNVNALELDDSALYLCASSLSLTGAGYTFGSGTRLTVV.

CDR3 nucleotide sequence: TGCAGCGCCCCATCTAGCGGACGACACACAGATACGCAGTATTTT. Translated, it gives CSAPSSGRHTDTQYF. The V call is TRBV29-1, the J call TRBJ2-3; 7 positions match TRBD2. CDR3 length: 15 residues. V shed 7 bases and J 2 bases; nucleotides not matched to a gene: 12. The germline CDR1 and CDR2 sequences are SQVTM and ANQGSEA.

The rearrangement uses TRBV30 and TRBJ1-1; D ambiguous. This CDR3 is built from 13 residues. Looked up from germline, CDR1 is GTSNPN and CDR2 is SVGIG (reference sequence). Trimming shortened V by 4 bases and J by 0 bases, and 9 bases separated the two germline ends. DNA of the CDR3: TGTGCCTGGAATCCAGGTATGAACACTGAAGCTTTCTTT. Its protein is CAWNPGMNTEAFF.

The chain joins TRBV5-1 to TRBJ2-5; 8 bases are shared with TRBD2. The trim removed 1 base at V and 5 bases at J, leaving 7 bases unmatched. The V gene's germline CDR1 is SGHRS and CDR2 YFSETQ. The CDR3 runs 15 residues. CDR3 sequence: CASSLNAGGSETQYF. The CDR3 DNA reads as TGCGCCAGCAGCTTGAACGCGGGAGGTTCCGAGACCCAGTACTTC.

The gene calls are TRBV7-2 and TRBJ2-2, with D perhaps TRBD1 (7 bases). Germline CDR1 is SGHTA and CDR2 is FQGNSA. The V end lost 5 bases, the J end lost 4 bases, and 17 bases lay between the germline ends. CDR3 length: 16 amino acids. In DNA, the CDR3 is TGTGCCAGCAGCCCACCCAGGGGGGCGAGCACCGGGGAGCTGTTTTTT. This gives the protein CASSPPRGASTGELFF.

The chain employs TRBV19 and TRBJ2-5, with 9 positions matching TRBD1. Per germline, CDR1 LNHDA and CDR2 SQIVND (reference sequence). The CDR3 length is 15 residues. With 8 bases clipped from V and 5 bases from J, the junction kept 12 bases outside the gene matches. Here the CDR3 reads CASGTGRFPAETQYF. CDR3 nucleotide sequence: TGTGCCAGTGGGACAGGGCGCTTTCCAGCTGAGACCCAGTACTTC.

The chain employs TRBV2 and TRBJ1-5; D is possibly TRBD1 (6 bases). Trimming took off 6 bases at V and 6 bases at J, with 24 bases between the two ends. The CDR3 spans 17 residues. Germline-derived CDR1 and CDR2 are SNHLY and FYNNEI. The CDR3 nucleotides are TGTGCCAGCAGCGTACGCCCTGGGACACCGCCAGGTCAGCCCCAGCATTTT. Translating gives CASSVRPGTPPGQPQHF.

The sample holds one count of this clone. The CDR3 bases are TGTGCCAGCAGCCCAATCCAGGGGCGCTTAGAGACCCAGTACTTC. Its protein is CASSPIQGRLETQYF. The chain is built from TRBV11-2 and TRBJ2-5, with D possibly matching TRBD1 (6 bases). The CDR3 totals 15 residues. V was trimmed by 5 bases and J by 4 bases, leaving 17 bases between them. The germline V gene has CDR1 SGHAT and CDR2 FQNNGV. Filled out from reference TRBV11-2 and TRBJ2-5, the complete variable domain reads EAGVAQSPRYKIIEKRQSVAFWCNPISGHATLYWYQQILGQGPKLLIQFQNNGVVDDSQLPKDRFSAERLKGVDSTLKIQPAKLEDSAVYLCASSPIQGRLETQYFGPGTRLLVL.

The rearrangement joins TRBV29-1 to TRBJ2-1; D unclear. V was trimmed by 5 bases and J by 0 bases, leaving 11 bases between them. CDR1 and CDR2 from the germline V gene are SQVTM and ANQGSEA. CDR3 size: 14 residues. The CDR3 protein is CSVFGASSYNEQFF. For the CDR3, the DNA is TGCAGCGTTTTCGGAGCGAGCTCCTACAATGAGCAGTTCTTC.

The V and J genes are TRBV19 and TRBJ2-1, with TRBD1 matching 9 bases. The CDR3 totals 15 residues. Trimming took 7 bases from V and 3 from J; bases not matched to a gene: 7. Germline assignment: CDR1 LNHDA and CDR2 SQIVND (reference sequence). The CDR3 DNA reads as TGTGCCAGTACTGGAGGGACAGGGAACTACAATGAGCAGTTCTTC. It translates to CASTGGTGNYNEQFF.

The chain has TRBV5-1 and TRBJ1-2; no firm D call. This CDR3 has 14 residues. Germline loops: CDR1 SGHRS, CDR2 YFSETQ. V gave up 4 bases and J gave up 3 bases, with 13 bases separating them. The CDR3 DNA reads TGCGCCAGCAGCCATAATGAGGGTCACTATGGCTACACCTTC. Translated, it gives CASSHNEGHYGYTF.

This sequence joins TRBV11-3 and TRBJ1-6, with a possible D match to TRBD1 (6 bases). This CDR3 contains 16 residues. Germline CDR1 SGHNT, CDR2 YENEEA. With 1 base removed from V and 9 bases from J, the gap between germline ends came to 16 bases. The CDR3 region is CASSLARGARGSPLHF. CDR3 in DNA: TGTGCCAGCAGCTTAGCCCGGGGGGCAAGAGGTTCACCCCTCCACTTT.

This clone has only a few counts. The genes are TRBV6-5 and TRBJ2-1, with D perhaps matching TRBD2 (6 bases). Germline CDR1 reads MNHEY; CDR2 reads SVGAGI. The CDR3 sequence is 15 residues long. Trimming took off 6 bases at V and 4 bases at J, with 16 bases between the two ends. This CDR3 reads CASSKSRDSYNEQFF. The CDR3 region has the DNA TGTGCCAGCAGCAAATCCCGGGACTCTTACAATGAGCAGTTCTTC.

The rearrangement links TRBV27 to TRBJ1-5; D call uncertain. Germline V gene lookup returns CDR1 MNHEY and CDR2 SMNVEV (reference sequence). The V end was cut by 5 bases, the J end by 2 bases, with 16 bases between. This CDR3 has 16 amino acids. The CDR3 region has the DNA TGTGCCAGCAGTACTGTAGCCCCGGTGGGCAATCAGCCCCAGCATTTT. Protein sequence: CASSTVAPVGNQPQHF.

The chain is built from TRBV6-5 and TRBJ1-3; 7 bases line up with TRBD1. The CDR3 contains 14 residues. The germline V gene has CDR1 MNHEY and CDR2 SVGAGI. After removal of 7 bases from V and 2 bases from J, the junction contained 5 bases not matched to a gene. The CDR3 protein is CASKTQGTGNTIYF. In nucleotides, the CDR3 is TGTGCCAGCAAGACACAGGGGACTGGAAACACCATATATTTT.

The chain has TRBV18 and TRBJ1-5, with TRBD1 matching 8 bases. The length of the CDR3 is 14 residues. V lost 6 bases, J lost 7 bases, and 8 bases stayed unmatched. Germline V gives CDR1 KGHSH, CDR2 LQKENI. The CDR3 nucleotides are TGTGCCAGCTCTGATATGGACAGGGACCAGCCCCAGCATTTT. It is translated as CASSDMDRDQPQHF.

The genes are TRBV3-1 (or the pseudogene TRBV3-2) and TRBJ2-7; D is unresolved. Trimming pared 0 bases from V and 4 bases from J, leaving 16 bases between. Germline values: CDR1 LGHDT, CDR2 YNNKEL (reference sequence). The CDR3 is 16 amino acids. The CDR3, as DNA: TGTGCCAGCAGCCAAGATGTATTAGCCGGGTCATACGAGCAGTACTTC. Translated: CASSQDVLAGSYEQYF.